A single TCR beta chain is shown here with its context. What it recognizes is unknown. This CDR3 is 16 amino acids long. Germline CDR1 and CDR2: SGHTA and FQGNSA. Deletions cut 1 base from V and 8 bases from J, with 18 bases between. These data come from a study of PD-1 blockade in classical Hodgkin lymphoma. Notes on the study in general: In CD4+ cells, TCR diversity went up significantly by C4D1, but in CD8+ cells it did not. Nothing has yet pinned down what causes the repertoire differences, possibly disease activity or prior therapy. Before treatment, TCR diversity in newly diagnosed patients was reportedly lower than in healthy donors.

Every one of the patients relapsed after autologous stem cell transplantation (brentuximab vedotin exposure was variable). The repertoire was sequenced with immunoSEQ multiplex PCR; TCRdb's copy has only in-frame clones and lacks some. The repertoire has 95,000 or so clones, approximately 83% of them found once; the top ten carry 9.5% to 15%. The V call is TRBV7-2, the J call TRBJ2-1, with a possible D match to TRBD1 (5 bases). The TCR comes from a human donor with classical Hodgkin lymphoma. The sample here was peripheral blood mononuclear cells (PBMCs), taken at baseline. The CDR3 sequence is CASSLGVGPPADEQFF. The CDR3 nucleotides read TGTGCCAGCAGCTTAGGTGTGGGGCCCCCCGCCGATGAGCAGTTCTTC.